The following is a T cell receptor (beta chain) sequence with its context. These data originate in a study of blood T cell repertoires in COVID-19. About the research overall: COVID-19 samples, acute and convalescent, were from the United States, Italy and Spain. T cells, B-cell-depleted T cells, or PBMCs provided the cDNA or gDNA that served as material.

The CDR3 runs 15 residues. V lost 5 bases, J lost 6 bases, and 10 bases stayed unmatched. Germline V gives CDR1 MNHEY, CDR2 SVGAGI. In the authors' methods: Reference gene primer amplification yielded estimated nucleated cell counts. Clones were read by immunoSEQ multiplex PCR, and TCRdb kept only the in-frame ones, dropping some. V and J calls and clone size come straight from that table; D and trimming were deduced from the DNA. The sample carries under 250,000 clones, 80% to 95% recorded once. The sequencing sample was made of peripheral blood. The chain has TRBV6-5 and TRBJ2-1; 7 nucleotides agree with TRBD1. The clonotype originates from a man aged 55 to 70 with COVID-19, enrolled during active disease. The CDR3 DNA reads TGTGCCAGCAGTCGAGACAGGGTAGGCATCAATGAGCAGTTCTTC. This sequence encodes CASSRDRVGINEQFF.